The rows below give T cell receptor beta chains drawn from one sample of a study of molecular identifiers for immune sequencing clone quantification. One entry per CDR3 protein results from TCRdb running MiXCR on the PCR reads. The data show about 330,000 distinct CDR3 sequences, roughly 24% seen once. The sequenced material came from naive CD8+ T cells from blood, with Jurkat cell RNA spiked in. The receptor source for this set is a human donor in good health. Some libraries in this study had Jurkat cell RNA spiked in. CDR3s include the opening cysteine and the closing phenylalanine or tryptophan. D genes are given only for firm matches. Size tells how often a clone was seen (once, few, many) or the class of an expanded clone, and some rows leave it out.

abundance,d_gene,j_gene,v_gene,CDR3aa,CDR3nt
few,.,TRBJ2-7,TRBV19,CASRGDEQYF,TGTGCCAGCCGTGGGGATGAGCAGTACTTC
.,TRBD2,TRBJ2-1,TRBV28,CASRRQGLAGPSYNKQFF,TGTGCCAGCAGGCGACAGGGACTAGCGGGACCTAGTTACAATAAGCAGTTCTTC
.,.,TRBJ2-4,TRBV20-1,CSAVSLKWPKNIRYF,TGCAGTGCTGTATCCCTGAAGTGGCCCAAAAACATTCGGTACTTC
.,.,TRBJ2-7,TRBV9,CASSSRGAYEQYF,TGTGCCAGCAGCTCCCGCGGTGCCTACGAGCAGTACTTC
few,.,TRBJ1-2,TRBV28,CANTRYTF,TGTGCCAATACACGATACACCTTC
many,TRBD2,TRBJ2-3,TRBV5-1,CASTSYSGSTDTQYF,TGCGCCAGCACTTCATATAGCGGGAGCACAGATACGCAGTATTTT
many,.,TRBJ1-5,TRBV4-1,CASSQEPQGIGQPQHF,TGCGCCAGCAGCCAAGAGCCCCAGGGCATAGGTCAGCCCCAGCATTTT
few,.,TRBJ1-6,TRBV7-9,CASSSSDSNYSPLHF,TGTGCCAGCAGCTCTTCCGACAGCAATTATTCACCCCTCCACTTT
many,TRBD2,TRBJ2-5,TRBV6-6,CASSPLAAPVETQYF,TGTGCCAGCAGTCCCCTAGCGGCCCCGGTAGAGACCCAGTACTTC
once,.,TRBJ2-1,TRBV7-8,CASRLGVGNNEQFF,TGTGCCAGCAGGTTAGGTGTCGGTAACAATGAGCAGTTCTTC